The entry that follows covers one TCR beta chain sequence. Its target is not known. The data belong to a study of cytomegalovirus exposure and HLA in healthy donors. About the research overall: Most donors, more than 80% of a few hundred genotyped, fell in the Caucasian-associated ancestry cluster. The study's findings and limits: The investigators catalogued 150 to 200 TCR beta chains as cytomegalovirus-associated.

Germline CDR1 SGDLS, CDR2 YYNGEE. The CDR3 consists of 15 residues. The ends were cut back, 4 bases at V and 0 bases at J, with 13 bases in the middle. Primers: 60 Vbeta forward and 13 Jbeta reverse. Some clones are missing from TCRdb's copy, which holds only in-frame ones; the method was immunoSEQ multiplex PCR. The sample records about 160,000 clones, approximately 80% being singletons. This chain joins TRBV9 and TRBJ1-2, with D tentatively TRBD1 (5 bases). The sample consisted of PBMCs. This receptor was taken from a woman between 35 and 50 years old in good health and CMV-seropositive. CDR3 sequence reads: CASSLQTDPNYGYTF. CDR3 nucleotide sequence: TGTGCCAGCAGCCTACAGACAGACCCTAACTATGGCTACACCTTC.